This T cell receptor (beta chain) is drawn from a study of T-cell reconstitution after alpha-beta-depleted transplantation in children. Unique molecular identifiers featured in how the TCRbeta library was prepared. One entry per CDR3 protein results from TCRdb running MiXCR on the PCR reads. This table has around 490,000 distinct CDR3 sequences, approximately 10% appearing once. After removal of 2 bases from V and 1 base from J, the junction contained 8 bases not matched to a gene. CDR1 and CDR2 (germline): MNHEY, SMNVEV (reference sequence). The CDR3 is 17 residues long. V usage is TRBV27 and J usage is TRBJ2-7; TRBD1 aligns across 10 bases. This clonotype originated in a female patient aged 2 to 10 who had a stem cell transplant for aplastic anemia, so the T cells may come from the graft donor. Specimen: PBMCs, mostly from graft donor cells, collected 180 days after TCRalphabeta/CD19-depleted stem cell transplant. CDR3 residues: CASSLDRGQGSSYEQYV. The CDR3 bases are TGTGCCAGCAGTTTAGATCGGGGACAGGGGTCGTCCTACGAGCAGTACGTC.